This T cell receptor beta chain was observed in a study of cytomegalovirus exposure and HLA in healthy donors. Whole-study context: A prior study identified 100 million to 130 million unique TCR beta sequences from roughly 170 million T cells.

The CDR3 spans 15 residues. CDR1 and CDR2 from the germline V gene are MNHEY and SVGAGI. V lost 2 bases and J lost 6; bases outside the gene matches: 8. 60 Vbeta and 13 Jbeta primers were used in PCR. Repertoires were generated with immunoSEQ multiplex PCR, while TCRdb's copy carries only in-frame clones and drops some. The data hold about 190,000 clones, with 65% to 90% observed a single time. Whole-study results and caveats: The later analysis indicated that the majority of CMV-associated TCR beta chains appeared HLA-restricted. It was in a later analysis that TCR association rates were seen to vary by HLA locus, highest for DRB1 and lowest for HLA-C. Based on reports, TCR beta sequences accurately predicted HLA-A and HLA-B alleles for most subjects.

Notes on this clone: Its target is unknown.

The J gene is TRBJ2-3, the V gene TRBV6-5; 7 bases match TRBD1. Sequencing was performed on PBMCs. The sequence was obtained from a man aged 35 to 55 in good health and CMV-seropositive. The CDR3 region has the DNA TGTGCCAGCAGTTACACCCGACAGGGCAGTGATACGCAGTATTTT. Translated: CASSYTRQGSDTQYF.